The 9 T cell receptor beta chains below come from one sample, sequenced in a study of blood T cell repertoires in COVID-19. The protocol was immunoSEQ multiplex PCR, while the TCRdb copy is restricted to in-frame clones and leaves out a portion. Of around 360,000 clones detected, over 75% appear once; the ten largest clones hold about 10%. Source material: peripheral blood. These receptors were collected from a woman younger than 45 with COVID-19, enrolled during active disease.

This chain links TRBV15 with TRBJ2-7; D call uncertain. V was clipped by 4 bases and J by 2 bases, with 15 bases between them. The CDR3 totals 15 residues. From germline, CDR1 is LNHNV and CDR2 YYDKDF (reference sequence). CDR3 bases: TGTGCCACCAGCAAAAGCAGGTTTGCCCCCTACGAGCAGTACTTC. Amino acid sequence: CATSKSRFAPYEQYF.

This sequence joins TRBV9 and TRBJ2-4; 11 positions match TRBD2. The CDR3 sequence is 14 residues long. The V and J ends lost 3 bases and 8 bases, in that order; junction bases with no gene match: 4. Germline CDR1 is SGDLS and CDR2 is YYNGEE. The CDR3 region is CASSATSGSYIQYF. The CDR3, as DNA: TGTGCCAGCAGCGCCACTAGCGGGAGTTACATTCAGTACTTC.

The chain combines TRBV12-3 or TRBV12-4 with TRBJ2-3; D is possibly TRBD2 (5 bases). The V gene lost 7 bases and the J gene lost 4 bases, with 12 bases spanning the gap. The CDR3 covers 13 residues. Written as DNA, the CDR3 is TGTGCCAGCACCCCCCGGACTGCAGATACGCAGTATTTT. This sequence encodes CASTPRTADTQYF.

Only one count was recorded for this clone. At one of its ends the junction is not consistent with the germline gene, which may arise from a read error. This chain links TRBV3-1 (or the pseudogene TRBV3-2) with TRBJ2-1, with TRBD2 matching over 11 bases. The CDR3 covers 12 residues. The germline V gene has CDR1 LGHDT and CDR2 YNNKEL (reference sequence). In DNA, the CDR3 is TGCGTAGCGGGAGGGCCTACCCATGAGCAGTTCTTC. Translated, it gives CVAGGPTHEQFF.

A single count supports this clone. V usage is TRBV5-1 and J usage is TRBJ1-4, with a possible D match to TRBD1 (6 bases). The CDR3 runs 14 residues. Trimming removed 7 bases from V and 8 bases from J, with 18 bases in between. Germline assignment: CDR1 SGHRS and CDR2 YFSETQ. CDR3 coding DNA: TGCGCCAGCTCCCTGGGACACCCAGGGGAAAAACTGTTTTTT. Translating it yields CASSLGHPGEKLFF.

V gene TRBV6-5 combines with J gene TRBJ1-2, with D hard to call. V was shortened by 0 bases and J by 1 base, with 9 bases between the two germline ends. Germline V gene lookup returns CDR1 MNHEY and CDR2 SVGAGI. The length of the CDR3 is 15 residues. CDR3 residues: CASSYSGGVNYGYTF. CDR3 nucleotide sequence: TGTGCCAGCAGTTACTCAGGAGGCGTTAACTATGGCTACACCTTC.

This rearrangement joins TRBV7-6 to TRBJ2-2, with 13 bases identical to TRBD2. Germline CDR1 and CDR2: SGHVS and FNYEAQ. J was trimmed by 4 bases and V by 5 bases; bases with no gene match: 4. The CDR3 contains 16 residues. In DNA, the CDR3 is TGTGCCAGCAGCCGACTAGCGGGAGGATCCACCGGGGAGCTGTTTTTT. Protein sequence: CASSRLAGGSTGELFF.

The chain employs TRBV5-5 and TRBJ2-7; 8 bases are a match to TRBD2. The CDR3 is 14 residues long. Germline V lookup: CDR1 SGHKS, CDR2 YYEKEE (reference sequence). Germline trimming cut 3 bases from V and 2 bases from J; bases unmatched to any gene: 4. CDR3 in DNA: TGTGCCAGCAGCTCGACTAGCGAAGCCTACGAGCAGTACTTC. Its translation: CASSSTSEAYEQYF.

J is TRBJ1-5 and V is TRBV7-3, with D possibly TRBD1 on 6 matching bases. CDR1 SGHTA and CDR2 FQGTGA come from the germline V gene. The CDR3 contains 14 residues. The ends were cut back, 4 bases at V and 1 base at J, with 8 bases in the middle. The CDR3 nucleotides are TGTGCCAGCAGCTCCAGGGGAAGCAATCAGCCCCAGCATTTT. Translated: CASSSRGSNQPQHF.